This TCR beta chain was identified in a study of technical replicates of blood from a few donors. The CDR3 has 15 residues. Germline V lookup: CDR1 MGHDK, CDR2 SYGVNS. J was trimmed by 5 bases and V by 6 bases; bases with no gene match: 11. The repertoire was sequenced with immunoSEQ multiplex PCR; TCRdb's copy has only in-frame clones and lacks some. The sample comprises under 70,000 clones, about 89% of which are singletons, and around 4.5% rests with the top ten. What was sequenced was PBMCs. This chain links TRBV25-1 with TRBJ2-3, with 7 bases that match TRBD1. The sequence came from a human donor in good health. Some clones in this sample may be carry-over from other donors' samples. The CDR3 loop is CASRGDDRDVDTQYF. The CDR3 coding sequence is TGTGCCAGCAGGGGGGATGACAGGGATGTAGATACGCAGTATTTT.